The following is a TCR beta chain sequence with its context. The clone's antigen remains unknown. Base qualities are not at hand, and no much larger clone is one base apart. Reading the label with the study, this specimen's time point is: baseline before first vaccination. Vaccinee samples came from UK trials COV001 and COV002, including a single-blind randomized controlled phase 2/3 trial of AZD1222 (ChAdOx1 nCoV-19) in healthy adults. For TCRbeta chain sequencing, PBMC samples were collected from trial participants at day 0 and at day 28 after the second dose. The CDR3 regions of human TCRbeta chains were subjected to immunosequencing. The original pipeline was this. TCRs in the repertoires were compared against a reference library of SARS-CoV-2-specific TCRs that had been generated with the MIRA antigen-specificity platform. Breadth was defined as the fraction of unique TCRs that were SARS-CoV-2-associated, and depth was defined as the fraction of total T cells that were SARS-CoV-2-associated. Using the MIRA data, every spike-specific TCR was mapped to the spike region that the TCR reacted to and assigned to either a CD4 or a CD8 class. Log10-transformed breadth and depth values were compared by one-way ANOVA with Sidak's multiple comparisons tests. Drawn from immuneACCESS, this table holds only the in-frame rearrangements with V and J called that TCRdb kept. Clones are partly lost; checked studies trace under half to an unresolved V gene and leave the rest unexplained. V and J calls and clone size are as listed in that table; D and trimming were resolved from the DNA. Counted in this sample were more than 150,000 clones; about 87% of them appeared once. In total, the top ten clones hold 5% to 7.5% of the sample.

The data were taken from a study of T cell responses to AZD1222 COVID-19 vaccine (dated by TCRdb to the early 2020s). Looking at the study overall: Because spike-specific TCR depth and breadth did not differ between the two schedules, AZD1222 recipients who got a second dose at roughly 4 weeks were pooled with those who got a second dose at roughly 12 weeks. A total of 240 or so trial participants underwent TCR sequencing, of whom under 220 had received two doses of AZD1222 and some 25 had received two doses of the MenACWY control vaccine. Enrollment into the trials was organized by age into subgroups of 18-55, 56-69 and 70-plus years, and those subgroups contained about 150, 27 and 61 TCR-sequenced participants, respectively. On the study overall, not on this receptor specifically: Because no samples from the day 14 peak response were available, repertoires could be characterized only after the peak T cell response. Spike-specific TCR breadth and depth rose significantly after two AZD1222 doses compared with day 0 and with MenACWY recipients. Conclusions about previously exposed vaccinees are limited, since just five to seven AZD1222 recipients were seropositive for SARS-CoV-2 at baseline. The vaccine-associated CD4 TCRs covered the entire spike protein, and the dominant responses fell in regions 160-218 and 743-854. Participants were mostly white British and included more females than males, and it was suggested by the authors that clonal diversity may have been underestimated. In the small 56-69-year group, the increase in depth fell short of significance, most likely because of low power. Reportedly, almost half of the unique spike-specific TCRs recognized epitopes lying outside the regions that are mutated in the B.1.351 and B.1.1.7 variants.

The germline V gene (reference sequence) gives CDR1 as MNHNY and CDR2 as SVGAGI. Counted from cysteine to phenylalanine, this CDR3 has 16 amino acids. Only the CDR3 portion is preserved as DNA: 48 bases, with reading frame beginning at the first base. V is pared back by 8 bases and J by 0 bases, with 14 bases lying between the germline termini. The starting material was peripheral blood, obtained on day 0 of AZD1222 vaccination. The rearranged chain carries TRBV6-6 and TRBJ2-6; the D assignment is uncertain and may be TRBD1 or TRBD2, with 6 bases supporting each. The clonotype originates from an adult in good health. This receptor has the CDR3 CASCWGAPSGANVLTF. At the DNA level, the sequence is TGTGCCAGCTGTTGGGGGGCCCCCTCTGGGGCCAACGTCCTGACTTTC.